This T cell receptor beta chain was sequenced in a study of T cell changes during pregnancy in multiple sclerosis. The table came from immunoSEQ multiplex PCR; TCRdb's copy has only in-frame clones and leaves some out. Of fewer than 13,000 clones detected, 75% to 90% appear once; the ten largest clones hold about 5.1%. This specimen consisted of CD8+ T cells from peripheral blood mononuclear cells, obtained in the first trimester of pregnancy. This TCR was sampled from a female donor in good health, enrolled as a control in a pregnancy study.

The CDR3 reads CASSSGQGDNYGYTF. CDR3 bases: TGTGCCAGCAGTTCGGGACAGGGGGATAACTATGGCTACACCTTC. This chain links TRBV27 with TRBJ1-2, with 11 nucleotides matching TRBD1. V dropped 4 bases and J dropped 1; count of bases not matched to a gene: 2. The CDR3 sequence is 15 residues long. CDR1 and CDR2 (germline): MNHEY, SMNVEV (reference sequence).